The present T cell receptor (beta chain) was sequenced within a study of CD8+ T cells in alopecia areata. Described treatment: oral pan-JAK inhibitor, 5-10 mg twice daily. After isolation, RNA underwent reverse transcription to generate cDNA as the sequencing template. Assay used: immunoSEQ multiplex PCR; TCRdb lists only in-frame clones, some missing. The data hold around 100,000 clones, with 70% to 90% observed a single time. The clonotype comes from a human donor with alopecia areata. The material sequenced was CD8+ T cells sorted from blood, taken around week 31, from a patient treated with tofacitinib.

The CDR3 sequence is CASSLAGPGLATHEQYF. The CDR3 nucleotides read TGTGCCAGCAGCTTAGCGGGCCCGGGACTAGCTACCCACGAGCAGTACTTC. V usage is TRBV7-2 and J usage is TRBJ2-7; 9 bases line up with TRBD2. Germline trimming cut 0 bases from V and 5 bases from J; bases unmatched to any gene: 11. Germline values: CDR1 SGHTA, CDR2 FQGNSA. The CDR3 spans 17 residues. Variable domain in full (rest from reference TRBV7-2 and TRBJ2-7): GAGVSQSPSNKVTEKGKDVELRCDPISGHTALYWYRQSLGQGLEFLIYFQGNSAPDKSGLPSDRFSAERTGGSVSTLTIQRTQQEDSAVYLCASSLAGPGLATHEQYFGPGTRLTVT.